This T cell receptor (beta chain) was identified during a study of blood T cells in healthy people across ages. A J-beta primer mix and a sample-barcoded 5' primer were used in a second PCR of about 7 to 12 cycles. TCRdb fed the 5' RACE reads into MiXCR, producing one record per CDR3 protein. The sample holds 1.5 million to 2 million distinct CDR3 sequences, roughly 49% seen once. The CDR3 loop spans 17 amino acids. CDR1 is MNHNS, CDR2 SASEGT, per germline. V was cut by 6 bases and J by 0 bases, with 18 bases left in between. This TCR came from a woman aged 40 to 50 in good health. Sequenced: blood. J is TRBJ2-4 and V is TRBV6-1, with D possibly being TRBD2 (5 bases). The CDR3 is CASSPKGPTIAKNIQYF. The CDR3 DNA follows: TGTGCCAGCAGCCCGAAGGGTCCGACTATAGCCAAAAACATTCAGTACTTC.